These 15 T cell receptor beta chains were all obtained from the same sample, sequenced in a study of OX40 agonist ivuxolimab in advanced cancers. Sequencing was performed with immunoSEQ multiplex PCR; in TCRdb, only in-frame clones are kept and a portion is missing. The sample lists over 25,000 clones; 70% to 80% were seen once. The sequenced sample was CD4+ or CD8+ T cells sorted from blood, obtained in a trial of the OX40 agonist ivuxolimab. All receptors come from an adult with an advanced solid tumor such as melanoma, head and neck, liver or kidney cancer.

The rearrangement links TRBV7-9 to TRBJ1-4; D call uncertain. The V gene's germline CDR1 is SEHNR and CDR2 FQNEAQ (reference sequence). With 1 base removed from V and 3 bases from J, the gap between germline ends came to 9 bases. The CDR3 is 15 amino acids. In DNA form, the CDR3 reads TGTGCCAGCAGCTTAGGGAGGTCAGCTAATGAAAAACTGTTTTTT. Amino acids: CASSLGRSANEKLFF.

The gene calls are TRBV10-1 and TRBJ2-2, with TRBD2 identical over 9 bases. Per the germline V gene, CDR1 is WNHNN and CDR2 is SYGVQD (reference sequence). V shed 0 bases and J 6 bases; nucleotides not matched to a gene: 26. The CDR3 is made up of 23 amino acids. For the CDR3, the DNA is TGCGCCAGCAGTGAGTCGTTACAGGAGATCCTAGCGGGACACATAACGTCACCCGGGGAGCTGTTTTTT. It yields the protein CASSESLQEILAGHITSPGELFF.

V usage is TRBV4-1 and J usage is TRBJ2-2; 9 bases agree with TRBD1. Germline CDR1 reads MGHRA; CDR2 reads YSYEKL. The CDR3 is 19 residues long. J gave up 3 bases and V 4 bases, and 15 bases lay outside the gene matches. This chain's CDR3 is CASSLEMPTGGSDTGELFF. CDR3 coding DNA: TGCGCCAGCAGCCTAGAAATGCCGACAGGGGGATCGGACACCGGGGAGCTGTTTTTT.

The chain uses TRBV30 and TRBJ2-3, with no clear D. The CDR3 totals 12 residues. From germline, CDR1 is GTSNPN and CDR2 SVGIG (reference sequence). The V and J ends lost 0 bases and 3 bases respectively, with 4 bases between them. CDR3 DNA sequence: TGTGCCTGGAGTGTAGTAACAGATACGCAGTATTTT. It is translated as CAWSVVTDTQYF.

The rearrangement links TRBV9 to TRBJ2-1; 8 positions match TRBD1. Per germline, CDR1 SGDLS and CDR2 YYNGEE. The CDR3 loop spans 15 amino acids. Trimming took 0 bases from V and 8 from J; bases not matched to a gene: 7. CDR3 nucleotide sequence: TGTGCCAGCAGCGTAGGGACAGGGATGTACTATGAGCAGTTCTTC. This translates into CASSVGTGMYYEQFF. Full variable domain (rest looked up from reference TRBV9 and TRBJ2-1): DSGVTQTPKHLITATGQRVTLRCSPRSGDLSVYWYQQSLDQGLQFLIQYYNGEERAKGNILERFSAQQFPDLHSELNLSSLELGDSALYFCASSVGTGMYYEQFFGPGTRLTVL.

The rearrangement joins TRBV7-9 to TRBJ2-1; D perhaps matches TRBD1 (5 bases). Trimming left V 2 bases short and J 7 bases short, with 15 bases between. The CDR3 has 15 residues. The germline CDR1 and CDR2 sequences are SEHNR and FQNEAQ (reference sequence). The chain's CDR3 is CASSLSVTVRNEQFF. The CDR3 coding sequence is TGTGCCAGCAGCTTATCCGTGACAGTACGTAATGAGCAGTTCTTC.

The chain joins TRBV6-1 to TRBJ2-1; 7 bases are shared with TRBD2. CDR3 length: 14 residues. V trimming: 5 bases; J trimming: 1 base; junction bases outside the gene matches: 2. Germline CDR1 reads MNHNS; CDR2 reads SASEGT. CDR3 residues: CASSLAVSYNEQFF. The CDR3, as DNA: TGTGCCAGCAGTCTAGCGGTTTCCTACAATGAGCAGTTCTTC.

This chain links TRBV6-1 with TRBJ1-2; D possibly corresponds to TRBD1 (6 bases). Germline V gene data show CDR1 as MNHNS and CDR2 as SASEGT. Trimming took off 6 bases at V and 2 bases at J, with 10 bases between the two ends. The CDR3 extends over 13 amino acids. The CDR3 here is CASRTGKNYGYTF. CDR3 nucleotide sequence: TGTGCCAGCAGGACAGGCAAGAACTATGGCTACACCTTC.

This clone was observed a single time. The J gene is TRBJ2-1, the V gene TRBV9, with D perhaps TRBD1 (5 bases). Trimming took off 3 bases at V and 1 base at J, with 11 bases between the two ends. This CDR3 has 15 residues. Germline V gene data show CDR1 as SGDLS and CDR2 as YYNGEE. The CDR3 DNA reads TGTGCCAGCAGCGCCTCGGCAGGGTCCTACAATGAGCAGTTCTTC. The encoded protein is CASSASAGSYNEQFF.

This chain uses TRBV5-1 with TRBJ2-5, with 8 bases lining up with TRBD2. V trimming: 2 bases; J trimming: 5 bases; junction bases outside the gene matches: 11. Germline V gene data show CDR1 as SGHRS and CDR2 as YFSETQ. CDR3 size: 16 residues. CDR3 residues: CASSFHSGGAGETQYF. CDR3 DNA sequence: TGCGCCAGCAGCTTTCACAGCGGGGGTGCCGGGGAGACCCAGTACTTC.

This chain uses TRBV7-2 with TRBJ2-1; D is perhaps TRBD2 (6 bases). CDR1 is SGHTA, CDR2 FQGNSA, per germline. The CDR3 sequence is 20 residues long. With 0 bases removed from V and 4 bases from J, the gap between germline ends came to 25 bases. This chain's CDR3 is CASSLAVRVLGAGSYNEQFF. In nucleotides, the CDR3 is TGTGCCAGCAGCTTAGCGGTCAGGGTCCTTGGGGCGGGGTCTTACAATGAGCAGTTCTTC.

The gene calls are TRBV11-2 and TRBJ1-1, with D unclear. CDR3 size: 15 residues. With 7 bases removed from V and 4 bases from J, the gap between germline ends came to 19 bases. In germline, CDR1 is SGHAT, CDR2 FQNNGV. CDR3 nucleotides: TGTGCCAGCACATTTAGGGCATGGGGAAGCACTGAAGCTTTCTTT. This encodes CASTFRAWGSTEAFF.

This clone was observed a few times. V and J are TRBV6-5 and TRBJ1-4, with no clear D. V was clipped by 0 bases and J by 3 bases, with 11 bases between them. In germline, CDR1 is MNHEY, CDR2 SVGAGI. This CDR3 is 16 amino acids long. CDR3 sequence: CASSYSWRAANEKLFF. The CDR3 DNA sequence: TGTGCCAGCAGTTACTCGTGGAGGGCGGCTAATGAAAAACTGTTTTTT.

This clone was recorded only once. J is TRBJ2-5 and V is TRBV5-6; D is unclear. CDR1 is SGHDT and CDR2 is YYEEEE in the germline V gene. Trimming left V 0 bases short and J 3 bases short, with 15 bases between. CDR3 length: 16 amino acids. CDR3 DNA sequence: TGTGCCAGCAGCTTGGGCACATTGGGCAGAAAAGAGACCCAGTACTTC. Amino acid sequence: CASSLGTLGRKETQYF.

The chain links TRBV29-1 to TRBJ2-1, with TRBD2 matching over 10 bases. CDR1 is SQVTM and CDR2 is ANQGSEA in the germline V gene. V gave up 5 bases and J gave up 1 base; unmatched junction bases: 8. The CDR3 length is 16 residues. The DNA of the CDR3 is TGCAGCGTTAGGTCTAGCGGGAGTCTTTCCTACAATGAGCAGTTCTTC. Translation: CSVRSSGSLSYNEQFF.